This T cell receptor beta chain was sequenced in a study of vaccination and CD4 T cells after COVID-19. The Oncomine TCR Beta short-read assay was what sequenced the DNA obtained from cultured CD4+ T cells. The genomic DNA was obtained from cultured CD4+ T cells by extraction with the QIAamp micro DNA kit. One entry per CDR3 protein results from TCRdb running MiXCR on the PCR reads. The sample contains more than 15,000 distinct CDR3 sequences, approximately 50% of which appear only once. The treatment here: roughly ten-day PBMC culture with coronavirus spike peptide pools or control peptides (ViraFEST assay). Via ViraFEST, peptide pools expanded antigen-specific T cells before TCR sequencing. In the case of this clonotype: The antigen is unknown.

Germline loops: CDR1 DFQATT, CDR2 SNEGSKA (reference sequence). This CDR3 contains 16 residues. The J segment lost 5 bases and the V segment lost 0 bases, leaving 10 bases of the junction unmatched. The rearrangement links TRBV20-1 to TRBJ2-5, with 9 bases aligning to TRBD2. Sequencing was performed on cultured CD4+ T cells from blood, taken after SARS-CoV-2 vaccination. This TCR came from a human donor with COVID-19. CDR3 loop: CSARDRAGGPWETQYF. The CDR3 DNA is TGCAGTGCTAGAGATCGGGCGGGGGGGCCTTGGGAGACCCAGTACTTC.